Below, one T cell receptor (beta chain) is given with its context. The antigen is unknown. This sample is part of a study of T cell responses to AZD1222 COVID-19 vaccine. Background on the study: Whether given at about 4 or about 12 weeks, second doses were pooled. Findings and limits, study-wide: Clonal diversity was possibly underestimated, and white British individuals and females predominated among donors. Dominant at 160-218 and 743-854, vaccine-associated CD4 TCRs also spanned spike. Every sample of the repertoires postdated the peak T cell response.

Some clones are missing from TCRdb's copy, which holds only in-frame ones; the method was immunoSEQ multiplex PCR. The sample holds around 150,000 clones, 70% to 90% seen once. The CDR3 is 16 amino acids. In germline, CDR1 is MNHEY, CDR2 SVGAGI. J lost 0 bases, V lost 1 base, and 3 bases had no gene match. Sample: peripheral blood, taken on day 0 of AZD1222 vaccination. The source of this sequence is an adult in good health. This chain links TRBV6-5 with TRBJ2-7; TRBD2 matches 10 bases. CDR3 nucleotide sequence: TGTGCCAGCAGTTACTTAGGACTAGCGGACTCCTACGAGCAGTACTTC. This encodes CASSYLGLADSYEQYF.